This T cell receptor (beta chain) originates from a study of blood T cells in healthy people across ages. Study results and limitations: Both naive CD4+ cell counts and diversity were greater in long-lived donors than in aged donors. Unsorted PBMCs blocked a conclusive comparison of naive and antigen-experienced cells.

This CDR3 region has 15 residues. Germline V gene sequence: CDR1 MNHEY, CDR2 SVGAGI. Trimming cost V 4 bases and J 10 bases; bases outside gene matches: 10. For every donor, a draw yielded approximately 9.8 milliliters of peripheral blood. A second PCR of 7 to 11 cycles used a sample-barcoded 5' primer and a J-beta primer mix. Each single sample gave us at least 2.5 million CDR3-containing paired-end reads. TCRdb reanalysed the 5' RACE reads using MiXCR and keeps one entry per CDR3 protein. The repertoire holds under 1,000,000 distinct CDR3 sequences, with about 46% as singletons. Notes on this clonotype: Its antigen is unknown.

This sequence joins TRBV6-5 and TRBJ1-6, with 7 nucleotides matching TRBD1. The clonotype was recovered from a man at least 80 years old in good health. Material: blood. The CDR3 DNA sequence: TGTGCCAGCAGTTCCTTAACAGGGGCAAGATCACCCCTCCACTTT. Translated: CASSSLTGARSPLHF.